This T cell receptor beta chain was identified during a study of type 1 regulatory T cells. Study-wide background: T-allo10 is a Tr1-enriched, alloantigen-specific CD4 T cell product made in vitro.

Study findings and constraints: Type 1 regulatory T cells had a more restricted TCR repertoire than non-type 1 regulatory T cells.

TCRdb passed the reads through MiXCR, listing each CDR3 protein once. The sample lists roughly 71,000 distinct CDR3 sequences; under 25% were seen once. About this clonotype: Its antigen is not known.

Germline assignment: CDR1 KGHSH and CDR2 LQKENI. This CDR3 comprises 15 residues. With V trimmed by 5 bases and J by 2 bases, 8 bases remained unmatched. This TCR came from a human donor in good health. The chain has TRBV18 and TRBJ1-2; 7 bases agree with TRBD1. Sequencing input: cultured type 1 regulatory T (Tr1) cells, either the whole culture or a sorted fraction (not recorded which). In DNA, the CDR3 is TGTGCCAGCTCATTAACGACAGGGAACAACTATGGCTACACCTTC. This gives the protein CASSLTTGNNYGYTF. The full variable domain, completed using reference TRBV18 and TRBJ1-2, is NAGVMQNPRHLVRRRGQEARLRCSPMKGHSHVYWYRQLPEEGLKFMVYLQKENIIDESGMPKERFSAEFPKEGPSILRIQQVVRGDSAAYFCASSLTTGNNYGYTFGSGTRLTVV.